These T cell receptor beta chains were read from a single sample in a study of blood T cells in healthy people across ages. MiXCR was run by TCRdb on the 5' RACE reads, yielding one entry per CDR3 protein. This sample has 780,000 or so distinct CDR3 sequences, with more than 20% found just once. This sample was also put to use in a study of T cells of mothers and their children.

The sequencing sample was made of blood. These receptor sequences come from a boy between 10 and 17 years old in good health. CDR3s include the opening cysteine and the closing phenylalanine or tryptophan. Fields, in order: V gene, J gene, CDR3 protein.

TRBV27	TRBJ1-2	CAGSLSARGHYGYTF
TRBV29-1	TRBJ2-4	CRNCGYGVAKNIQYF
TRBV28	TRBJ2-5	CASSFALAGRQETQYF
TRBV7-3	TRBJ2-1	CASSQGGSEQFF
TRBV5-1	TRBJ2-7	CASSWIAGALSYEQYF
TRBV9	TRBJ2-7	CASSPTTSGSFYEQYF
TRBV5-1	TRBJ2-1	CASSLNAGGDNEQFF
TRBV2	TRBJ2-4	CASAPLTTGIQYF
TRBV20-1	TRBJ2-4	CSAPINIQYF
TRBV6-6	TRBJ1-2	CASSYPTGRESYGYTF
TRBV20-1	TRBJ1-3	CSARDRVSGNTIYF
TRBV19	TRBJ1-5	CASSNGEYSNQPQHF
TRBV29-1	TRBJ2-3	CSVVLGSSTDTQYF
TRBV27	TRBJ2-1	CASSLPGMDNEQFF
TRBV18	.	CASSALAVSSGETQYF
TRBV6-2/TRBV6-3	.	CASGYSSTGSETQYF
TRBV6-5	TRBJ1-2	CASSYLRRGGYTF